This TCR beta chain was sequenced for a study of T cells in tuberculosis (dated by TCRdb to the late 2010s). For context, the study as a whole: The study combined CD1B tetramers and high-throughput TCR immunosequencing to characterize T cells specific for the mycobacterial lipid antigen glucose monomycolate (GMM). IGRA-negative adolescents, IGRA-positive adolescents with latent tuberculosis and adults with active tuberculosis, nine to ten per group, were compared in a South African clinical cohort. PBMC from active tuberculosis patients were archived either before standard anti-tuberculosis treatment began or within 7 days of its start.

Findings and caveats that apply to the study as a whole: Compared with IGRA-negative controls, TCR-alpha repertoires from active tuberculosis had smaller mean NN-distances to GMM-specific TCRs, which suggests clonal expansion of these TCRs. Which clinical samples got chosen depended on the availability of cryopreserved specimens, and the active tuberculosis cases were adults, whereas the controls were adolescents. Shorter CDR3-alpha lengths in active tuberculosis patients partly drove the smaller NN-distances, and the TCR-beta difference was not statistically significant. Using GEM motif frequencies, a classifier achieved 65% to 75% accuracy, whereas a classifier built on the diverse GMM-specific repertoire got to around 90% accuracy (AUROC more than 0.85).

The sample's time point label is to be understood as: new active TB diagnosis, blood taken before or within 7 days of starting treatment. Active tuberculosis patients were HIV-seronegative South African adults aged 18 years or older with a new diagnosis. Active tuberculosis was confirmed by positive sputum smear microscopy and/or positive M. tuberculosis culture. Unsorted cryopreserved PBMC were immunosequenced, covering on average roughly 100,000 T cells per clinical donor. The immunoSEQ multiplex PCR assay was used to generate TCR libraries, with TCR-beta and/or TCR-alpha/delta assays applied to each sample. The amplified TCR libraries were sequenced on the Illumina high-throughput platform. The published analysis was carried out like this. Clustering and dimensionality reduction relied on pairwise TCRdist distances among GMM-specific receptors from T cells that were either sorted ex vivo or expanded in vitro. The score assigned to each clinical repertoire was mean NN-distance, meaning the average TCRdist to the nearest 10% of tetramer-positive reference sequences. To compute GEM TCR motif frequency, the fraction of unique TCRs matching known GEM sequences by V/J usage and CDR3 length was calculated. Linear discriminant analysis with leave-one-out cross-validation, implemented in scikit-learn, was used to classify active tuberculosis. The table comes from immuneACCESS by way of TCRdb, which keeps in-frame sequences with V and J called. Part of the clones is missing from these tables; in studies checked, under half for an unresolved V gene and the rest for unknown reasons. That table furnishes V, J and clone size, whereas the DNA furnished D and trimming. The sample table lists some 30,000 clones, roughly 87% of them with a count of one. The leading ten clones occupy approximately 5.9% of the sample.

CDR1 SGHTA and CDR2 FQGNSA were looked up in the germline V gene. Germline trimming: 4 bases from V, 12 bases from J; junction bases outside gene matches: 8. From the cysteine up to the phenylalanine, the CDR3 has a length of 14 residues. Here the CDR3 DNA is all that survives: 42 bases in frame from base 1. Regarding this clone: What this receptor recognizes is not known. Base quality data are lacking; no much larger clone is found one base away.

Recombination connected TRBV7-2 to TRBJ2-7, with 14 central nucleotides matching TRBD2. This receptor was identified in an adult with tuberculosis. The specimen comprised PBMCs, sampled at tuberculosis diagnosis. The CDR3 corresponds to CASSSTGLAGDPYF. The base sequence is TGTGCCAGCAGCTCAACGGGACTAGCGGGAGATCCGTACTTC.